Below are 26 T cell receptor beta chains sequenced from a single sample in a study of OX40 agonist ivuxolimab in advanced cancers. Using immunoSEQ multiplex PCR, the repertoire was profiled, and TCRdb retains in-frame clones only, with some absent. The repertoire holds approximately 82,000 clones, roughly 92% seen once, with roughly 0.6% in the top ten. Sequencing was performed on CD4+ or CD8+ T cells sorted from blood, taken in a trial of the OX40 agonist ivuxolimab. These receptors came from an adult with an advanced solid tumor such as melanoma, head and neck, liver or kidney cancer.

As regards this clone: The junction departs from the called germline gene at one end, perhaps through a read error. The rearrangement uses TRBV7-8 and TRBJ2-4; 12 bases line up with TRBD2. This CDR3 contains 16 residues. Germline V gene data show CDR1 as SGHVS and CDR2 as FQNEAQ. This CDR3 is CASSWRTEASGGALVF. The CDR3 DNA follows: TGTGCCAGCAGCTGGAGGACGGAGGCTAGCGGGGGGGCCTTAGTCTTC.

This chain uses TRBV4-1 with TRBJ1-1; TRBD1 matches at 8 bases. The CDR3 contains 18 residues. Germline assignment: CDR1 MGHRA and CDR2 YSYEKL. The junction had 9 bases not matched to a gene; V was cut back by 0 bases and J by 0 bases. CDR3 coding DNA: TGCGCCAGCAGCCAAGATTACAGGGGGGCATTCGTGAACACTGAAGCTTTCTTT. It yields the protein CASSQDYRGAFVNTEAFF.

CDR3 DNA sequence: TGTGCCAGCACCGCGGATAACACAGATACGCAGTATTTT. As protein: CASTADNTDTQYF. The chain recombines TRBV6-1 with TRBJ2-3; D remains unclear. CDR3 length equals 13 residues. V was trimmed by 7 bases and J by 2 bases, leaving 10 bases between them. Germline CDR1 is MNHNS and CDR2 is SASEGT.

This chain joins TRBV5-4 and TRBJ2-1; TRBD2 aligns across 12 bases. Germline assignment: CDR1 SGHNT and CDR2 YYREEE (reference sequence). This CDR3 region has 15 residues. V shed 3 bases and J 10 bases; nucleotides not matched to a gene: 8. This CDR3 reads CASSSGLAGPTEQFF. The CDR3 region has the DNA TGTGCCAGCAGCTCTGGACTAGCGGGACCCACCGAGCAGTTCTTC.

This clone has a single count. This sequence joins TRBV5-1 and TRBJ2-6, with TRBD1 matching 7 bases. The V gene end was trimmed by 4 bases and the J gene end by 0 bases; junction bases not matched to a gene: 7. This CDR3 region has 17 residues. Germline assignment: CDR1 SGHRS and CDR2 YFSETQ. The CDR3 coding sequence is TGCGCCAGCAGCCGCCGGGACAGCGTCTCTGGGGCCAACGTCCTGACTTTC. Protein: CASSRRDSVSGANVLTF.

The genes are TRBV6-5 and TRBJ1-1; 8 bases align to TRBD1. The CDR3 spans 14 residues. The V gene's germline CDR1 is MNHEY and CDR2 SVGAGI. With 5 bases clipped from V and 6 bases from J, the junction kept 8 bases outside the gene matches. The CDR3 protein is CASSASGGRAEAFF. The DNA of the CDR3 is TGTGCCAGCAGTGCCTCAGGGGGCCGGGCTGAAGCTTTCTTT.

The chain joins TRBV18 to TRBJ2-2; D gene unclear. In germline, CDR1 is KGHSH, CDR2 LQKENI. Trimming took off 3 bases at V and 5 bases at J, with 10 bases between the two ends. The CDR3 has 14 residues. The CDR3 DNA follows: TGTGCCAGCTCACCTGCTGCCAGGACCGGGGAGCTGTTTTTT. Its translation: CASSPAARTGELFF. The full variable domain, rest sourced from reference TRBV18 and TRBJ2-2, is NAGVMQNPRHLVRRRGQEARLRCSPMKGHSHVYWYRQLPEEGLKFMVYLQKENIIDESGMPKERFSAEFPKEGPSILRIQQVVRGDSAAYFCASSPAARTGELFFGEGSRLTVL.

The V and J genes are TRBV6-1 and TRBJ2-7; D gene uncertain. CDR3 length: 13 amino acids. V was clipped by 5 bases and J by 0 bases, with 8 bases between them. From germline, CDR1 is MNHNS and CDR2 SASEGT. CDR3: CASSLDFSYEQYF. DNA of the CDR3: TGTGCCAGCAGTCTTGACTTCTCCTACGAGCAGTACTTC.

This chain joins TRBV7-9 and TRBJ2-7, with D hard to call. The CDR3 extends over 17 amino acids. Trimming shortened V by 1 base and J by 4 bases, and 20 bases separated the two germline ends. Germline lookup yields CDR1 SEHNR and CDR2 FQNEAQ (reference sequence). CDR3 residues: CASSLVPRTDKGYEQYF. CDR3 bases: TGTGCCAGCAGCTTAGTACCCCGTACGGATAAAGGGTACGAGCAGTACTTC.

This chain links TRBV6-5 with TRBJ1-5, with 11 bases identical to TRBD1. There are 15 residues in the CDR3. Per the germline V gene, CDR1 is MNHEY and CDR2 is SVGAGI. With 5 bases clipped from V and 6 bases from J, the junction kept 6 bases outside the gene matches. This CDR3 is CASSPTGTGGQPQHF. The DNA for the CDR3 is TGTGCCAGCAGTCCAACCGGGACAGGGGGTCAGCCCCAGCATTTT.

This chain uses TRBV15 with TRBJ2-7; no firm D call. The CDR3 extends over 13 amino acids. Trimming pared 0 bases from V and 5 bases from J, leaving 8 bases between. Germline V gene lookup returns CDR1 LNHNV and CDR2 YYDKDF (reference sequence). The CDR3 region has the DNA TGTGCCACCAGCAGAGACGTACCGGACGAGCAGTACTTC. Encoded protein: CATSRDVPDEQYF.

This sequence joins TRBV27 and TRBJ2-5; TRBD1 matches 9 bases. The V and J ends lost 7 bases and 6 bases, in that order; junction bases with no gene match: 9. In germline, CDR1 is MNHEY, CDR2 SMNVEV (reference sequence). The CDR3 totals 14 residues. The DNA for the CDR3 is TGTGCCAGCACCCGGACAGGGGCGGAGAAGACCCAGTACTTC. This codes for CASTRTGAEKTQYF.

In DNA, the CDR3 is TGTGCCAGCAGAGCCGGGACACGACTAGCGGTTGATACGCAGTATTTT. Translated: CASRAGTRLAVDTQYF. This rearrangement joins TRBV27 to TRBJ2-3, with 9 bases lining up with TRBD2. Germline CDR1 and CDR2: MNHEY and SMNVEV (reference sequence). The CDR3 covers 16 residues. V dropped 6 bases and J dropped 6; count of bases not matched to a gene: 13.

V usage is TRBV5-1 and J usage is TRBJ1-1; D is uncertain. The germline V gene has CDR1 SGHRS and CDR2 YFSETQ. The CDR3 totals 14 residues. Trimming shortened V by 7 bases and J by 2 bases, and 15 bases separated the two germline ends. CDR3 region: CASGTTVPNTEAFF. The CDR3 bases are TGCGCCAGCGGTACGACGGTGCCAAACACTGAAGCTTTCTTT.

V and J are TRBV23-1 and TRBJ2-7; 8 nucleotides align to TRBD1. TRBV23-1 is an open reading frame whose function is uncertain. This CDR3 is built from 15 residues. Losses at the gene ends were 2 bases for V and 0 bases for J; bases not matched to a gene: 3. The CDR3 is CASSQRQGYSYEQYF. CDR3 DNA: TGCGCCAGCAGTCAACGACAGGGGTACTCCTACGAGCAGTACTTC.

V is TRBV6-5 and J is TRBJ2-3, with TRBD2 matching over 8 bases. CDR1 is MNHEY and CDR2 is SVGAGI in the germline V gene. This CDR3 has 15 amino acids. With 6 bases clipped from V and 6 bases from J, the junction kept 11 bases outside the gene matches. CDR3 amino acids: CASSRQAGGWDTQYF. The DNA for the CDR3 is TGTGCCAGCAGCCGACAGGCGGGAGGTTGGGATACGCAGTATTTT.

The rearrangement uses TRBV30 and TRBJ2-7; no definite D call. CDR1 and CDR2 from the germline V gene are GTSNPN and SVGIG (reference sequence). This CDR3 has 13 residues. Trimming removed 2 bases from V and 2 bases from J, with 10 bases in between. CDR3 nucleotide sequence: TGTGCCTGGAGTAAGGACCGAGCCTACGAGCAGTACTTC. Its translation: CAWSKDRAYEQYF.

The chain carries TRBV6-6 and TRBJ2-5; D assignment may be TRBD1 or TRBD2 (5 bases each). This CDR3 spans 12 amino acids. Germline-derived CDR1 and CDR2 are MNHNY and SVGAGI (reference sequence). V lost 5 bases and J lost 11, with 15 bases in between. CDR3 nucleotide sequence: TGTGCCAGCAGTGGGGCCCAGCGCGGGCAGTACTTC. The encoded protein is CASSGAQRGQYF.

The CDR3, as DNA: TGTGCCATAGGGGGCCGCGGGACGGAGAACACCGGGGAGCTGTTTTTT. It codes for CAIGGRGTENTGELFF. The V and J genes are TRBV10-3 and TRBJ2-2, with TRBD1 as a possible D gene (7 bases). V lost 9 bases and J 1 base, leaving 18 bases between the germline ends. This CDR3 is built from 16 residues. The germline V gene encodes CDR1 ENHRY and CDR2 SYGVKD.

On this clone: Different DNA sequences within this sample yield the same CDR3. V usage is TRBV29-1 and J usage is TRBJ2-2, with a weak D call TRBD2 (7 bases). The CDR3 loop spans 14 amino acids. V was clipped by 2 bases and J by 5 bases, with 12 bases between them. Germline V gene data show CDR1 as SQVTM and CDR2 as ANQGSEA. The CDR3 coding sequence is TGCAGCGTTGAAAGGGGGGGCCGAACCGGGGAGCTGTTTTTT. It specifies CSVERGGRTGELFF.

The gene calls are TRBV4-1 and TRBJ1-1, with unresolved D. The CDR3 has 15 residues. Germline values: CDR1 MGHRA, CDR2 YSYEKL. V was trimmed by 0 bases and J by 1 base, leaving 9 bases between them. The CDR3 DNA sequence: TGCGCCAGCAGCCAAGATCTACGGAGGAACACTGAAGCTTTCTTT. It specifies CASSQDLRRNTEAFF.

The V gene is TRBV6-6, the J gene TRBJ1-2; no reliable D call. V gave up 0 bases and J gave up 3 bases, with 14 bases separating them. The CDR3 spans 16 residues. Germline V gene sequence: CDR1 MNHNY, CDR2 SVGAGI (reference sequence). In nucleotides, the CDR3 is TGTGCCAGCAGTTACTCGTCTCCTGGGCAGGACTATGGCTACACCTTC. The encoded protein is CASSYSSPGQDYGYTF.

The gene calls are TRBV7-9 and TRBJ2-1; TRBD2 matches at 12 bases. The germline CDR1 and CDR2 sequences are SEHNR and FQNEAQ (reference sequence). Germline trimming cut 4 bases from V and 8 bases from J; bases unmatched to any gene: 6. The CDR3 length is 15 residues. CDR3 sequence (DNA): TGTGCCAGCAGCTCAAGACTAGCGGGAGATGATGAGCAGTTCTTC. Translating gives CASSSRLAGDDEQFF.

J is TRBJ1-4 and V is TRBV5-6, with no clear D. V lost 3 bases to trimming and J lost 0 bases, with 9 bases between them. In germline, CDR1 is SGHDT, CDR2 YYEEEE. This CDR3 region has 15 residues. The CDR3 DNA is TGTGCCAGCAGCTCGTCCGGGACAACTAATGAAAAACTGTTTTTT. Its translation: CASSSSGTTNEKLFF. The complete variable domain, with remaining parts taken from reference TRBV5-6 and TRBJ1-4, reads DAGVTQSPTHLIKTRGQQVTLRCSPKSGHDTVSWYQQALGQGPQFIFQYYEEEERQRGNFPDRFSGHQFPNYSSELNVNALLLGDSALYLCASSSSGTTNEKLFFGSGTQLSVL.

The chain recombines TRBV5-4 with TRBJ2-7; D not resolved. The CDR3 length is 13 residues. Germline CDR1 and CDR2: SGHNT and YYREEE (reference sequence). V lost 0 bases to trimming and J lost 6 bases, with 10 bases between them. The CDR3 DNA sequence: TGTGCCAGCAGCTTGGTGGCCGCGCCCGAGCAGTACTTC. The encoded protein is CASSLVAAPEQYF.

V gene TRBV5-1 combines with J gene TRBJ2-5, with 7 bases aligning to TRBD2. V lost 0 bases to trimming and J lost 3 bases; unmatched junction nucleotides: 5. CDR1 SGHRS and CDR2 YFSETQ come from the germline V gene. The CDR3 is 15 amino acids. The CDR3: CASSLAGRGEETQYF. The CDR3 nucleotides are TGCGCCAGCAGCTTGGCAGGTCGGGGGGAAGAGACCCAGTACTTC. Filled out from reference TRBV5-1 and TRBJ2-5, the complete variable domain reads KAGVTQTPRYLIKTRGQQVTLSCSPISGHRSVSWYQQTPGQGLQFLFEYFSETQRNKGNFPGRFSGRQFSNSRSEMNVSTLELGDSALYLCASSLAGRGEETQYFGPGTRLLVL.